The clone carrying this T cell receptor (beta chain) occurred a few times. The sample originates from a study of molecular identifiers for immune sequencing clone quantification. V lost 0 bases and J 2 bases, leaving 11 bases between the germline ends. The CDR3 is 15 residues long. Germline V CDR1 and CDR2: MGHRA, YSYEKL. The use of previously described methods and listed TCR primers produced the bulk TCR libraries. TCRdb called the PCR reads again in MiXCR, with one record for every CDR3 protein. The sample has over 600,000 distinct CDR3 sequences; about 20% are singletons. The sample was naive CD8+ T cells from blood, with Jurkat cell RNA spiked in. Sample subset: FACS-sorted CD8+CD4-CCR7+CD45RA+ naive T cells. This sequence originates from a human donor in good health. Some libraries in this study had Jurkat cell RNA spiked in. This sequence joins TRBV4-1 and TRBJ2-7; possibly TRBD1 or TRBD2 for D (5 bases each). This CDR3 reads CASSQDRGGTYEQYF. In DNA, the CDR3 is TGCGCCAGCAGCCAAGATCGTGGGGGAACCTACGAGCAGTACTTC.